This is a list of T cell receptor beta chains from one sample in a study of beta chain features in type 1 diabetes. Assay used: immunoSEQ multiplex PCR; TCRdb lists only in-frame clones, some missing. This table has almost 350,000 clones, roughly 21% appearing once. Sequences were obtained from naive CD4+ T cells from blood. The receptors derive from a woman aged 18 to 35 in good health. Each CDR3 is given with its conserved first and last residue. D genes are given only for firm matches. A clone size is listed for some rows: how often the clone was seen (once, few, many), or a class if it is expanded.

D gene: .; V gene: TRBV10-3; clone size: few; J gene: TRBJ2-7; CDR3 protein: CAISHSPAGGEQYF; CDR3 DNA: TGTGCCATCAGTCACTCCCCTGCCGGGGGCGAGCAGTACTTC
D gene: .; V gene: TRBV4-1; clone size: .; J gene: TRBJ2-4; CDR3 protein: CASSQNYLSGIQYF; CDR3 DNA: TGCGCCAGCAGCCAAAATTACTTGTCGGGCATTCAGTACTTC
D gene: TRBD1; V gene: TRBV5-4; clone size: few; J gene: TRBJ2-1; CDR3 protein: CASSLGQGRNNEQFF; CDR3 DNA: TGTGCCAGCAGCTTGGGACAGGGGAGAAACAATGAGCAGTTCTTC
D gene: .; V gene: TRBV11-2; clone size: .; J gene: TRBJ2-4; CDR3 protein: CASSLVGTGWNIQYF; CDR3 DNA: TGTGCCAGCAGCTTAGTCGGAACGGGATGGAACATTCAGTACTTC
D gene: TRBD2; V gene: TRBV5-1; clone size: .; J gene: TRBJ2-7; CDR3 protein: CASGPLGREGEQYF; CDR3 DNA: TGCGCCAGCGGCCCTTTGGGTCGGGAGGGTGAGCAGTACTTC
D gene: TRBD1; V gene: TRBV7-2; clone size: .; J gene: TRBJ1-2; CDR3 protein: CASSLRTGGGKGGYTF; CDR3 DNA: TGTGCCAGCAGCTTAAGGACAGGGGGAGGGAAGGGTGGCTACACCTTC
D gene: TRBD1; V gene: TRBV27; clone size: few; J gene: TRBJ1-5; CDR3 protein: CASSRTGLGQPQHF; CDR3 DNA: TGTGCCAGCAGCCGGACAGGGTTGGGTCAGCCCCAGCATTTT
D gene: .; V gene: TRBV19; clone size: few; J gene: TRBJ2-7; CDR3 protein: CASSIDGQGAYEQYF; CDR3 DNA: TGTGCCAGTAGTATAGACGGGCAGGGCGCCTACGAGCAGTACTTC
D gene: TRBD1; V gene: TRBV6-6; clone size: .; J gene: TRBJ1-1; CDR3 protein: CASSYGQGVVAFF; CDR3 DNA: TGTGCCAGCAGTTACGGACAGGGAGTGGTAGCTTTCTTT
D gene: TRBD1; V gene: TRBV18; clone size: .; J gene: TRBJ1-1; CDR3 protein: CASSPGTGRNTEAFF; CDR3 DNA: TGTGCCAGCTCACCAGGGACAGGGCGAAACACTGAAGCTTTCTTT
D gene: TRBD2; V gene: TRBV6-5; clone size: .; J gene: TRBJ2-2; CDR3 protein: CASGSSGGFTGELFF; CDR3 DNA: TGTGCCAGCGGGTCTAGCGGGGGGTTCACCGGGGAGCTGTTTTTT
D gene: TRBD2; V gene: TRBV5-1; clone size: few; J gene: TRBJ2-1; CDR3 protein: CASSLERRALAGVEQFF; CDR3 DNA: TGCGCCAGCAGCTTGGAAAGAAGGGCACTAGCGGGAGTTGAGCAGTTCTTC
D gene: TRBD2; V gene: TRBV2; clone size: .; J gene: TRBJ2-1; CDR3 protein: CASSDSGTMQFF; CDR3 DNA: TGTGCCAGCAGTGACTCCGGGACTATGCAGTTCTTC
D gene: .; V gene: TRBV9; clone size: .; J gene: TRBJ2-5; CDR3 protein: CASSPGQLQETQYF; CDR3 DNA: TGTGCCAGCAGCCCCGGACAGCTCCAAGAGACCCAGTACTTC
D gene: TRBD1; V gene: TRBV19; clone size: .; J gene: TRBJ1-2; CDR3 protein: CASSIDHARTGNYGYTF; CDR3 DNA: TGTGCCAGTAGTATAGATCACGCGCGGACAGGGAACTATGGCTACACCTTC
D gene: .; V gene: TRBV9; clone size: .; J gene: TRBJ2-3; CDR3 protein: CASSVDLDTQYF; CDR3 DNA: TGTGCCAGCAGCGTAGATCTGGATACGCAGTATTTT
D gene: .; V gene: TRBV7-9; clone size: .; J gene: TRBJ2-3; CDR3 protein: CASSLVRDTDTQYF; CDR3 DNA: TGTGCCAGCAGCTTAGTACGGGACACAGATACGCAGTATTTT
D gene: .; V gene: TRBV30; clone size: .; J gene: TRBJ1-3; CDR3 protein: CALQNSGNTIYF; CDR3 DNA: TGTGCCTTACAGAACTCTGGAAACACCATATATTTT
D gene: TRBD2; V gene: TRBV4-1; clone size: few; J gene: TRBJ2-5; CDR3 protein: CASSQGLAVGETQYF; CDR3 DNA: TGCGCCAGCAGCCAGGGACTAGCAGTAGGAGAGACCCAGTACTTC
D gene: TRBD1; V gene: TRBV7-2; clone size: .; J gene: TRBJ1-2; CDR3 protein: CASSNTGGSYYGYTF; CDR3 DNA: TGTGCCAGCAGCAATACAGGGGGGTCTTACTATGGCTACACCTTC
D gene: .; V gene: TRBV9; clone size: .; J gene: TRBJ1-4; CDR3 protein: CASSGRQSPNEKLFF; CDR3 DNA: TGTGCCAGCAGCGGGAGGCAGTCACCTAATGAAAAACTGTTTTTT
D gene: .; V gene: TRBV6-1; clone size: .; J gene: TRBJ2-3; CDR3 protein: CASSESGGMTDTQYF; CDR3 DNA: TGTGCCAGCAGTGAATCGGGCGGGATGACAGATACGCAGTATTTT
D gene: .; V gene: TRBV30; clone size: few; J gene: TRBJ2-7; CDR3 protein: CAWSDRPYEQYF; CDR3 DNA: TGTGCCTGGAGCGACAGGCCCTACGAGCAGTACTTC
D gene: .; V gene: TRBV9; clone size: .; J gene: TRBJ1-1; CDR3 protein: CASSVAGMNTEAFF; CDR3 DNA: TGTGCCAGCAGCGTAGCCGGTATGAACACTGAAGCTTTCTTT
D gene: .; V gene: TRBV5-6; clone size: .; J gene: TRBJ2-1; CDR3 protein: CASSLVRGGQFF; CDR3 DNA: TGTGCCAGCAGCTTGGTCAGGGGTGGGCAGTTCTTC
D gene: .; V gene: TRBV30; clone size: few; J gene: TRBJ1-5; CDR3 protein: CAWSVGQTSNQPQHF; CDR3 DNA: TGTGCCTGGAGTGTAGGACAGACTTCCAATCAGCCCCAGCATTTT
D gene: .; V gene: TRBV7-9; clone size: .; J gene: TRBJ1-2; CDR3 protein: CASSLGGRYYTF; CDR3 DNA: TGTGCCAGCAGCTTAGGAGGGCGCTACTACACCTTC
D gene: .; V gene: TRBV28; clone size: .; J gene: TRBJ2-3; CDR3 protein: CASRPLSPVAQYF; CDR3 DNA: TGTGCCAGCCGTCCCCTTAGTCCGGTGGCGCAGTATTTT
D gene: .; V gene: TRBV6-5; clone size: .; J gene: TRBJ2-3; CDR3 protein: CASSQADTQYF; CDR3 DNA: TGTGCCAGCAGCCAGGCAGATACGCAGTATTTT
D gene: .; V gene: TRBV18; clone size: .; J gene: TRBJ1-2; CDR3 protein: CASSPQNYGYTF; CDR3 DNA: TGTGCCAGCTCACCGCAGAACTATGGCTACACCTTC
D gene: .; V gene: TRBV18; clone size: .; J gene: TRBJ2-7; CDR3 protein: CASSPPGNSYEQYF; CDR3 DNA: TGTGCCAGCTCACCACCGGGCAACTCCTACGAGCAGTACTTC
D gene: .; V gene: TRBV7-9; clone size: .; J gene: TRBJ2-2; CDR3 protein: CASSLSAGVDTGELFF; CDR3 DNA: TGTGCCAGCAGCTTATCGGCAGGGGTTGACACCGGGGAGCTGTTTTTT
D gene: .; V gene: TRBV13; clone size: .; J gene: TRBJ1-1; CDR3 protein: CASSLAGYEAFF; CDR3 DNA: TGTGCCAGCAGCTTAGCGGGTTATGAAGCTTTCTTT
D gene: .; V gene: TRBV13; clone size: few; J gene: TRBJ2-3; CDR3 protein: CASSLEPSTDTQYF; CDR3 DNA: TGTGCCAGCAGCTTAGAGCCCTCCACAGATACGCAGTATTTT
D gene: .; V gene: TRBV7-2; clone size: few; J gene: TRBJ2-5; CDR3 protein: CASSLARGQETQYF; CDR3 DNA: TGTGCCAGCAGCTTAGCTAGGGGCCAAGAGACCCAGTACTTC
D gene: TRBD2; V gene: TRBV15; clone size: .; J gene: TRBJ2-7; CDR3 protein: CATSDGDSYSGRSSSYEQYF; CDR3 DNA: TGTGCCACCAGCGACGGGGATAGCTATAGCGGGAGGAGCAGCTCCTACGAGCAGTACTTC
D gene: .; V gene: TRBV19; clone size: .; J gene: TRBJ1-1; CDR3 protein: CASSIDRHTEAFF; CDR3 DNA: TGTGCCAGTAGTATCGACAGGCACACTGAAGCTTTCTTT
D gene: TRBD2; V gene: TRBV9; clone size: .; J gene: TRBJ2-1; CDR3 protein: CASSVAPKVGGNNEQFF; CDR3 DNA: TGTGCCAGCAGCGTAGCCCCAAAGGTCGGGGGGAACAATGAGCAGTTCTTC
D gene: .; V gene: TRBV4-1; clone size: few; J gene: TRBJ1-6; CDR3 protein: CASSHEPRQPYNSPLHF; CDR3 DNA: TGCGCCAGCAGCCATGAGCCGAGACAGCCCTATAATTCACCCCTCCACTTT
D gene: .; V gene: TRBV30; clone size: few; J gene: TRBJ1-1; CDR3 protein: CAWDRGNEAFF; CDR3 DNA: TGTGCCTGGGATAGAGGGAATGAAGCTTTCTTT
D gene: .; V gene: TRBV7-9; clone size: .; J gene: TRBJ2-3; CDR3 protein: CASSFLGSRTDTQYF; CDR3 DNA: TGTGCCAGCAGCTTTCTGGGGAGCCGCACAGATACGCAGTATTTT
D gene: TRBD1; V gene: TRBV7-2; clone size: .; J gene: TRBJ1-6; CDR3 protein: CASSLVATGGSPLHF; CDR3 DNA: TGTGCCAGCAGCTTAGTGGCGACAGGGGGTTCACCCCTCCACTTT
D gene: TRBD2; V gene: TRBV7-9; clone size: .; J gene: TRBJ2-5; CDR3 protein: CASSSAGLAGQETQYF; CDR3 DNA: TGTGCCAGCAGCTCCGCTGGACTAGCGGGTCAAGAGACCCAGTACTTC
D gene: TRBD2; V gene: TRBV2; clone size: .; J gene: TRBJ2-1; CDR3 protein: CASRSSGSYDNEQFF; CDR3 DNA: TGTGCCAGCAGATCTAGCGGGAGTTACGACAATGAGCAGTTCTTC
D gene: TRBD2; V gene: TRBV9; clone size: once; J gene: TRBJ2-7; CDR3 protein: CASSVGLAGRHYEQYF; CDR3 DNA: TGTGCCAGCAGCGTTGGGCTAGCGGGGCGCCACTACGAGCAGTACTTC
D gene: TRBD1; V gene: TRBV2; clone size: .; J gene: TRBJ1-2; CDR3 protein: CASSSGQDYGYTF; CDR3 DNA: TGTGCCAGCAGTTCGGGACAGGACTATGGCTACACCTTC
D gene: TRBD2; V gene: TRBV6-5; clone size: few; J gene: TRBJ2-7; CDR3 protein: CASRHLGGSHYEQYF; CDR3 DNA: TGTGCCAGCAGACATCTCGGGGGGTCACACTACGAGCAGTACTTC
D gene: TRBD2; V gene: TRBV11-1; clone size: .; J gene: TRBJ2-2; CDR3 protein: CASSFASGTGELFF; CDR3 DNA: TGTGCCAGCAGCTTTGCTAGCGGCACCGGGGAGCTGTTTTTT
D gene: TRBD2; V gene: TRBV15; clone size: .; J gene: TRBJ2-1; CDR3 protein: CATSRDPSGGGLNEQFF; CDR3 DNA: TGTGCCACCAGCAGAGATCCGAGCGGGGGGGGCTTGAATGAGCAGTTCTTC
D gene: .; V gene: TRBV5-1; clone size: few; J gene: TRBJ1-1; CDR3 protein: CASSYAGTGGTEAFF; CDR3 DNA: TGCGCCAGCAGCTACGCCGGGACGGGGGGAACTGAAGCTTTCTTT
D gene: TRBD1; V gene: TRBV5-7; clone size: few; J gene: TRBJ2-4; CDR3 protein: CASSFPGTGGENIQYF; CDR3 DNA: TGTGCCAGCAGCTTCCCCGGGACAGGGGGGGAAAACATTCAGTACTTC
D gene: .; V gene: TRBV5-1; clone size: .; J gene: TRBJ2-7; CDR3 protein: CASRQGLSYEQYF; CDR3 DNA: TGCGCCAGCAGGCAGGGACTTTCCTACGAGCAGTACTTC
D gene: .; V gene: TRBV6-5; clone size: .; J gene: TRBJ1-4; CDR3 protein: CASSYSTSIGQKLFF; CDR3 DNA: TGTGCCAGCAGTTACTCGACGTCCATTGGGCAAAAACTGTTTTTT
D gene: TRBD1; V gene: TRBV5-4; clone size: few; J gene: TRBJ2-1; CDR3 protein: CASSLALTGGADEQFF; CDR3 DNA: TGTGCCAGCAGCTTGGCCTTGACAGGGGGCGCGGATGAGCAGTTCTTC
D gene: .; V gene: TRBV7-2; clone size: .; J gene: TRBJ2-7; CDR3 protein: CASSLIGEQYF; CDR3 DNA: TGTGCCAGCAGCTTAATCGGCGAGCAGTACTTC